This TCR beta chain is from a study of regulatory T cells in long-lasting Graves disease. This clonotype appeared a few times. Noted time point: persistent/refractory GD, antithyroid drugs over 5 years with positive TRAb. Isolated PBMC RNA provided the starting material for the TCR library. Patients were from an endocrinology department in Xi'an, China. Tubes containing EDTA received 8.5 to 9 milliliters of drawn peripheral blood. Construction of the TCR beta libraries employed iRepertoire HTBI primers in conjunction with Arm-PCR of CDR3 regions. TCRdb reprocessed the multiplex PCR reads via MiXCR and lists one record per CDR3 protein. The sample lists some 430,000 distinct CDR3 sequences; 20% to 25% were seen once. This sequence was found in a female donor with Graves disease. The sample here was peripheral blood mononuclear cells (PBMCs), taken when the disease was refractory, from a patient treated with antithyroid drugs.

CDR3 nucleotide sequence: TGTGCCAGCAGTAATGCCCGGGACGGGGGTAGTAGCAGCTACGAGCAGTACTTC. Its protein is CASSNARDGGSSSYEQYF. This chain links TRBV12-3 or TRBV12-4 with TRBJ2-7; TRBD2 is a possible D gene (6 bases). Trimming pared 5 bases from V and 3 bases from J, leaving 26 bases between. The CDR3 runs to 18 residues.